These 4 T cell receptor beta chains were all obtained from the same sample, sequenced in a study of identical twins. TCRdb used MiXCR to reprocess the 5' RACE reads, holding one entry per CDR3 protein. The table shows 1.5 million or so distinct CDR3 sequences, with roughly a third occurring only once. Sequencing was carried out using cord blood. Source of these receptors: a newborn girl in good health.

This chain links TRBV6-1 with TRBJ1-2, with 12 bases lining up with TRBD1. Germline lookup yields CDR1 MNHNS and CDR2 SASEGT. J was trimmed by 5 bases and V by 3 bases; bases with no gene match: 13. The CDR3 totals 18 residues. The CDR3 DNA follows: TGTGCCAGCAGTGAGTTGTGGGACAGGGGGCCTCGATGGTATGGCTACACCTTC. It translates to CASSELWDRGPRWYGYTF.

This rearrangement joins TRBV20-1 to TRBJ2-3, with 10 bases identical to TRBD2. CDR1 DFQATT and CDR2 SNEGSKA come from the germline V gene (reference sequence). The J segment lost 2 bases and the V segment lost 6 bases, leaving 5 bases of the junction unmatched. This CDR3 contains 14 residues. CDR3 nucleotide sequence: TGCAGTGCAAAGAGCGGGGGGGCCACAGATACGCAGTATTTT. Amino acid sequence: CSAKSGGATDTQYF.

This clonotype was seen more than once but under ten times. V and J are TRBV4-1 and TRBJ1-2; D is unresolved. The CDR3 extends over 16 amino acids. V lost 0 bases and J lost 4, with 15 bases in between. From germline, CDR1 is MGHRA and CDR2 YSYEKL. CDR3 coding DNA: TGCGCCAGCAGCCAAGATTGGGCAGCAGCACCCTATGGCTACACCTTC. Translating it yields CASSQDWAAAPYGYTF.

CDR3 sequence: CASRSLAGRSYEQYF. CDR3 bases: TGTGCCAGCAGAAGTCTAGCGGGGCGATCCTACGAGCAGTACTTC. The V call is TRBV11-2, the J call TRBJ2-7; 9 bases are a match to TRBD2. CDR3 length: 15 residues. V was pared by 6 bases and J by 1 base, with 7 bases of the junction left unmatched. CDR1 and CDR2 (germline): SGHAT, FQNNGV.